This T cell receptor (beta chain) comes out of a study of monozygotic twins with inflammatory bowel disease. Study conclusions and caveats: In the analysis, different T cell subtypes could not be told apart.

TCRdb reprocessed the 5' RACE reads, with one entry per CDR3 protein and no DNA. Its table records under 200,000 distinct CDR3 sequences. The CDR3 runs 16 residues. Germline V gene lookup returns CDR1 SEHNR and CDR2 FQNEAQ (reference sequence). Concerning this clonotype: Its antigen is not identified.

The chain recombines TRBV7-9 with TRBJ2-1; TCRdb calls TRBD2, which cannot be checked without DNA. The sample comprised blood. The TCR originated in a human donor with ulcerative colitis or Crohn's disease, or a healthy co-twin of an affected twin (not recorded which). CDR3 sequence reads: CASSPPWTSGDNEQFF.